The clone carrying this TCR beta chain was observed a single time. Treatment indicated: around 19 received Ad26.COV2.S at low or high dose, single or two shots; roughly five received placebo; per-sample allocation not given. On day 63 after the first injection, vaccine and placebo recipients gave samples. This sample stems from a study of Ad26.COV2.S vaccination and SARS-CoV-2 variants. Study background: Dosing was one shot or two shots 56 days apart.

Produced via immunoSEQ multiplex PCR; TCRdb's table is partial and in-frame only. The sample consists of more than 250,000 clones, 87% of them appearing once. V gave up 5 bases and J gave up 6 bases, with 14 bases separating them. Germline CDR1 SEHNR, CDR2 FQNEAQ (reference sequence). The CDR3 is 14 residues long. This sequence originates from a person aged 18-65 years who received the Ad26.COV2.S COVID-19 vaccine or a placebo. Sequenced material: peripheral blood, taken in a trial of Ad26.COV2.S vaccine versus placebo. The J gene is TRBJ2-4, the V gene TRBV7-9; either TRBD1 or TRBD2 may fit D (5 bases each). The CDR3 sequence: CASSIDTGGNIQYF. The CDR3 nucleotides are TGTGCCAGCAGCATAGACACTGGGGGAAACATTCAGTACTTC.